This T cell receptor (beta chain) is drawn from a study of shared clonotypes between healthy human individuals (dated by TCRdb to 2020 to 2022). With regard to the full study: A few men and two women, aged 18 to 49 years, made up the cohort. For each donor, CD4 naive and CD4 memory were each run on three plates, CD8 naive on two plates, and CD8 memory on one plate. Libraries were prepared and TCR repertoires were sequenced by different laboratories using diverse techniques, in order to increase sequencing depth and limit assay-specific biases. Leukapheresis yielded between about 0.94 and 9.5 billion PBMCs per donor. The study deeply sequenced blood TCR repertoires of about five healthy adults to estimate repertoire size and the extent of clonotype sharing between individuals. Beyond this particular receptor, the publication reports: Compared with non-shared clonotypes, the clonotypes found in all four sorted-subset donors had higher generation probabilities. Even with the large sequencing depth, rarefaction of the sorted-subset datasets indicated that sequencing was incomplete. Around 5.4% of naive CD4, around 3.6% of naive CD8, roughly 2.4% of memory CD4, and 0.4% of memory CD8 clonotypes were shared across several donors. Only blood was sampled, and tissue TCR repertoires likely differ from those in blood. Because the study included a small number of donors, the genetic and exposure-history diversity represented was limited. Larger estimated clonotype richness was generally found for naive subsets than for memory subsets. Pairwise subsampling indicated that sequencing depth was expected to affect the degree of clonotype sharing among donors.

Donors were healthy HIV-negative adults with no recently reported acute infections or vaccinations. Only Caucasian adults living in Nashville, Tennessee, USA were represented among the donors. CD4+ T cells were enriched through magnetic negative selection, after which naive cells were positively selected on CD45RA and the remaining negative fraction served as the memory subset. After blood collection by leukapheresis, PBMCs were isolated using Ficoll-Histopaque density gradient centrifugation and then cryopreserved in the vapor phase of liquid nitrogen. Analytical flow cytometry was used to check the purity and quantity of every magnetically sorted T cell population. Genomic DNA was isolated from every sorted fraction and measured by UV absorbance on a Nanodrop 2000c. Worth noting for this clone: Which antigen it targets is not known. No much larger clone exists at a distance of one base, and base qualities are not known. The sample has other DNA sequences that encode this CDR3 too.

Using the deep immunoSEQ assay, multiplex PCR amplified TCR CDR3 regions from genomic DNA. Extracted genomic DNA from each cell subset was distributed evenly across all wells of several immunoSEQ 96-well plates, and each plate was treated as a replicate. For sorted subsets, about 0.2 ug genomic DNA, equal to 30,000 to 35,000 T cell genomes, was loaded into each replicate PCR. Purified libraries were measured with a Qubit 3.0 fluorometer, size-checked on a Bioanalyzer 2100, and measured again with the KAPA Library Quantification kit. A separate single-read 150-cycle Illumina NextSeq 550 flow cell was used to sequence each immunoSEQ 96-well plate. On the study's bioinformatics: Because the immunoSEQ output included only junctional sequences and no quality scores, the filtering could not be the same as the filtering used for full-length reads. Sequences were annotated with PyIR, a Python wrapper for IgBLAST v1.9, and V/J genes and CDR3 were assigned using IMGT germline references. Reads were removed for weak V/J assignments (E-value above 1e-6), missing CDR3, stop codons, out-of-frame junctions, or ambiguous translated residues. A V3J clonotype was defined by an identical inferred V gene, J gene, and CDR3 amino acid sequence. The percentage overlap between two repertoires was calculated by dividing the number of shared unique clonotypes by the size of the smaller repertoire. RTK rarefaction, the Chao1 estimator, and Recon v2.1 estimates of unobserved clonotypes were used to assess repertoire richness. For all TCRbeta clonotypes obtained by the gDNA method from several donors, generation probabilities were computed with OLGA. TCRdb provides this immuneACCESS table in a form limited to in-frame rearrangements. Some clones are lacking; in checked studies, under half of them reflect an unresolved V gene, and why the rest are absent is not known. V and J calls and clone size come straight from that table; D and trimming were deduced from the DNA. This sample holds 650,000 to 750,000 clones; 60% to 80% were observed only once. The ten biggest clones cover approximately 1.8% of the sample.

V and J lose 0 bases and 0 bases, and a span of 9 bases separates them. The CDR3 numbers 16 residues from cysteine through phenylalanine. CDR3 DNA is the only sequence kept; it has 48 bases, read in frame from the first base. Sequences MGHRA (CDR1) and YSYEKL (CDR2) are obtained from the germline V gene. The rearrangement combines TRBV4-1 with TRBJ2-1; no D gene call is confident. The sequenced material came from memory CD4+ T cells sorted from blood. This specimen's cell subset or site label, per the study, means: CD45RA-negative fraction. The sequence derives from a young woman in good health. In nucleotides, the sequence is TGCGCCAGCAGCCAAGATGGAGCGAGCTCCTACAATGAGCAGTTCTTC. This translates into CASSQDGASSYNEQFF.